A single sample gave rise to the 14 T cell receptor beta chains below, sequenced in a study of cytomegalovirus exposure and HLA in healthy donors. It was with 60 Vbeta and 13 Jbeta primers that the PCR ran. Some clones are missing from TCRdb's copy, which holds only in-frame ones; the method was immunoSEQ multiplex PCR. The sample contains about 85,000 clones, 80% of which appear only once. The sequenced sample consisted of PBMCs. The receptors originated from a man aged 45-65 years in good health and CMV-seropositive.

The genes are TRBV7-9 and TRBJ1-1; D might be TRBD1 (6 bases). The V end was cut by 4 bases, the J end by 2 bases, with 11 bases between. The germline V gene has CDR1 SEHNR and CDR2 FQNEAQ (reference sequence). The CDR3 spans 14 residues. The CDR3 DNA reads TGTGCCAGCAGCTCAAGACAGGAAAACACTGAAGCTTTCTTT. Protein product: CASSSRQENTEAFF.

The chain combines TRBV5-1 with TRBJ2-6; TRBD1 aligns across 8 bases. Germline CDR1 reads SGHRS; CDR2 reads YFSETQ. V gave up 4 bases and J gave up 4 bases; unmatched junction bases: 4. CDR3 length: 15 residues. The CDR3 sequence is CASSQGAIGANVLTF. CDR3 nucleotide sequence: TGCGCCAGCAGCCAGGGGGCTATCGGGGCCAACGTCCTGACTTTC.

In DNA form, the CDR3 reads TGTGCCAGCAGCTCTGGAACCATAGCGAGCTCCTATAATTCACCCCTCCACTTT. It is translated as CASSSGTIASSYNSPLHF. The chain has TRBV5-4 and TRBJ1-6; no firm D call. The CDR3 extends over 18 amino acids. The V end lost 3 bases, the J end lost 0 bases, and 16 bases lay between the germline ends. Germline V gene sequence: CDR1 SGHNT, CDR2 YYREEE (reference sequence).

The chain recombines TRBV21-1 with TRBJ2-7; the table gives TRBD2 as D, unverified against the DNA. TRBV21-1 is tagged as a pseudogene. The CDR3 is made up of 17 amino acids. CDR3 in amino acids: CASSKRRSSGRLSEQYF. The DNA of the CDR3 is TGTGCCAGCAGCAAAAGAAGGAGTAGCGGGAGGTTAAGCGAGCAGTACTTC.

V usage is TRBV19 and J usage is TRBJ1-3; tentatively, D is TRBD1 (5 bases). V lost 6 bases, J lost 0 bases, and 9 bases lay in between. The CDR3 totals 14 residues. The germline CDR1 and CDR2 sequences are LNHDA and SQIVND (reference sequence). The CDR3 is CASRDTSSGNTIYF. In nucleotides, the CDR3 is TGTGCCAGTAGGGACACGAGCTCTGGAAACACCATATATTTT.

V is TRBV19 and J is TRBJ2-3; the D gene is possibly TRBD1 (5 bases). Germline V gene data show CDR1 as LNHDA and CDR2 as SQIVND (reference sequence). The CDR3 is 14 residues long. Trimming took 3 bases from V and 3 from J, leaving 10 bases between them. The CDR3 sequence is CASSIQQGTDTQYF. The CDR3 DNA reads TGTGCCAGTAGTATTCAGCAGGGAACAGATACGCAGTATTTT.

The chain uses TRBV30 and TRBJ1-3; tentative D call: TRBD1 (5 bases). The CDR3 is 13 residues long. Looked up from germline, CDR1 is GTSNPN and CDR2 is SVGIG (reference sequence). Trimming stripped 3 bases from V and 4 bases from J, with 10 bases between. This chain's CDR3 is CAWRTSGGNTIYF. CDR3 bases: TGTGCCTGGAGGACGTCAGGGGGAAACACCATATATTTT.

This sequence joins TRBV7-9 and TRBJ2-3; 16 bases fit TRBD2. The CDR3 covers 15 residues. V was pared by 5 bases and J by 4 bases, with 0 bases of the junction left unmatched. Germline lookup yields CDR1 SEHNR and CDR2 FQNEAQ (reference sequence). CDR3 DNA: TGTGCCAGCAGCGGGACTAGCGGGAGGGCAGATACGCAGTATTTT. Encoded protein: CASSGTSGRADTQYF.

This chain uses TRBV7-6 with TRBJ2-7, with a weak D call TRBD2 (6 bases). Germline V gene data show CDR1 as SGHVS and CDR2 as FNYEAQ. V lost 5 bases and J 3 bases, leaving 17 bases between the germline ends. The length of the CDR3 is 15 residues. The CDR3, as DNA: TGTGCCAGCAGCCCGGGGGTAGCGGCATACTACGAGCAGTACTTC. It codes for CASSPGVAAYYEQYF.

J is TRBJ2-1 and V is TRBV19; D call uncertain. In germline, CDR1 is LNHDA, CDR2 SQIVND (reference sequence). The V and J ends lost 6 bases and 10 bases respectively, with 13 bases between them. This CDR3 has 12 residues. CDR3: CASSNGFSEQFF. CDR3 coding DNA: TGTGCCAGTAGCAATGGGTTTAGCGAGCAGTTCTTC.

The chain employs TRBV7-2 and TRBJ2-5, with 11 bases lining up with TRBD2. Near its end, the DNA agrees better with TRBJ2-7, so the J call may be wrong. Germline V gene lookup returns CDR1 SGHTA and CDR2 FQGNSA. The CDR3 contains 15 residues. The CDR3 sequence is CASSSGLAGPYEQYF. The CDR3 DNA is TGTGCCAGCAGCTCCGGACTAGCGGGCCCCTACGAGCAGTACTTC.

This chain uses TRBV6-1 with TRBJ2-7; D perhaps matches TRBD2 (5 bases). Trimming cost V 5 bases and J 6 bases, with 20 bases left between them. Germline-derived CDR1 and CDR2 are MNHNS and SASEGT. This CDR3 is built from 15 residues. This chain's CDR3 is CASSRLGPAGREQYF. The DNA for the CDR3 is TGTGCCAGCAGTCGCCTCGGCCCCGCGGGCCGCGAGCAGTACTTC.

The chain recombines TRBV30 with TRBJ2-1; TRBD2 aligns across 8 bases. CDR3 length: 12 residues. With 6 bases clipped from V and 14 bases from J, the junction kept 12 bases outside the gene matches. Germline V CDR1 and CDR2: GTSNPN, SVGIG (reference sequence). The CDR3 coding sequence is TGTGCCTGTGGAGGGGCGGGAGGTGGTGAGTTCTTC. Amino acids: CACGGAGGGEFF. Full variable domain (outside the CDR3, taken from reference TRBV30 and TRBJ2-1): SQTIHQWPATLVQPVGSPLSLECTVEGTSNPNLYWYRQAAGRGLQLLFYSVGIGQISSEVPQNLSASRPQDRQFILSSKKLLLSDSGFYLCACGGAGGGEFFGPGTRLTVL.

J is TRBJ1-2 and V is TRBV25-1, with 9 bases identical to TRBD1. Germline trimming cut 2 bases from V and 4 bases from J; bases unmatched to any gene: 2. Germline V gene data show CDR1 as MGHDK and CDR2 as SYGVNS. This CDR3 spans 14 amino acids. CDR3 amino acids: CASSETTGGYGYTF. For the CDR3, the DNA is TGTGCCAGCAGTGAAACGACAGGGGGCTATGGCTACACCTTC.